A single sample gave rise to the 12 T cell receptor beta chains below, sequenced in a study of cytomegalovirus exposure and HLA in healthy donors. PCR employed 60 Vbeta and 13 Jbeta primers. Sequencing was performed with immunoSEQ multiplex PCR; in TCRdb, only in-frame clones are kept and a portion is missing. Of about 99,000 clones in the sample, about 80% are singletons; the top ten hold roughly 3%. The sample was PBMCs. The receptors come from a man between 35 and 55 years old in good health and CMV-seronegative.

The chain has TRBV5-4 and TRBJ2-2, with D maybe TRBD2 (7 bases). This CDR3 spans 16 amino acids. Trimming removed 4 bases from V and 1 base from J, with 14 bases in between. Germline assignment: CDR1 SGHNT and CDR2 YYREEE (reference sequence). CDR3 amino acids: CASSPGGGRNTGELFF. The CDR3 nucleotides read TGTGCCAGCAGCCCTGGGGGGGGCAGGAACACCGGGGAGCTGTTTTTT.

Here the CDR3 reads CAWSTGQDNSPLHF. Here the CDR3 DNA reads TGTGCCTGGAGCACGGGACAGGATAATTCACCCCTCCACTTT. The gene calls are TRBV30 and TRBJ1-6, with 8 bases that match TRBD1. J gave up 5 bases and V 3 bases, and 3 bases lay outside the gene matches. CDR3 size: 14 residues. CDR1 and CDR2 from the germline V gene are GTSNPN and SVGIG (reference sequence).

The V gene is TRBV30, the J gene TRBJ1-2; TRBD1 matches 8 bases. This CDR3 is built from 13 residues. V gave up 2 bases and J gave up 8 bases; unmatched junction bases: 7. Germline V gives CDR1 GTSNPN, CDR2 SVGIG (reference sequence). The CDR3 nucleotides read TGTGCCTGGAGTCCCGGACAGGGTGCAGGCTACACCTTC. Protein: CAWSPGQGAGYTF.

As DNA, the CDR3 is TGTGCCACCAGCACAAAACAAAGAGGTACGTCCGAGCAGTACTTC. Encoded protein: CATSTKQRGTSEQYF. The V call is TRBV15, the J call TRBJ2-7; D not certain. The CDR3 is made up of 15 amino acids. Trimming took off 4 bases at V and 6 bases at J, with 19 bases between the two ends. CDR1 and CDR2 from the germline V gene are LNHNV and YYDKDF (reference sequence).

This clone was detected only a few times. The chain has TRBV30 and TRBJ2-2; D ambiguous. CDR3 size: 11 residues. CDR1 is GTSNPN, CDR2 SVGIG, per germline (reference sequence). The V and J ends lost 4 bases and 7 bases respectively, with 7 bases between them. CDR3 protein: CAWNNNGELFF. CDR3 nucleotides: TGTGCCTGGAACAATAACGGGGAGCTGTTTTTT.

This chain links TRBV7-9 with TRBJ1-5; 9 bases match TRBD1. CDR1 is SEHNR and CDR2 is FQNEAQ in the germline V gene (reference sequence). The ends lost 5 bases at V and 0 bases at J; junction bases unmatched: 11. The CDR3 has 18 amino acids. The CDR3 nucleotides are TGTGCCAGCAGCAAATTGACAGGGGGAGAGGGTAGCAATCAGCCCCAGCATTTT. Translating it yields CASSKLTGGEGSNQPQHF.

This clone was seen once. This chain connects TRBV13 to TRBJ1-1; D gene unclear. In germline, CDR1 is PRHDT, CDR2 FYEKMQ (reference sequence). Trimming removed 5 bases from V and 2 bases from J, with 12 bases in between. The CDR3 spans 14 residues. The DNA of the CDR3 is TGTGCCAGCAGCCAAGGTGCAGGCAACACTGAAGCTTTCTTT. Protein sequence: CASSQGAGNTEAFF.

CDR3 bases: TGTGCCACCAGCAGAGAGACAGGGGTCTCCTACGAGCAGTACTTC. Protein: CATSRETGVSYEQYF. This sequence joins TRBV15 and TRBJ2-7, with TRBD1 matching over 8 bases. Losses at the gene ends were 0 bases for V and 0 bases for J; bases not matched to a gene: 1. This CDR3 has 15 residues. Per germline, CDR1 LNHNV and CDR2 YYDKDF (reference sequence).

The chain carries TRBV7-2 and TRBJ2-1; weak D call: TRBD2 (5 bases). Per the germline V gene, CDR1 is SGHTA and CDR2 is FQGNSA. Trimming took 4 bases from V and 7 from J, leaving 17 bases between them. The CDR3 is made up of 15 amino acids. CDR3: CASSYLTTIDNEQFF. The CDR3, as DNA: TGTGCCAGCAGCTACCTCACGACTATCGATAATGAGCAGTTCTTC.

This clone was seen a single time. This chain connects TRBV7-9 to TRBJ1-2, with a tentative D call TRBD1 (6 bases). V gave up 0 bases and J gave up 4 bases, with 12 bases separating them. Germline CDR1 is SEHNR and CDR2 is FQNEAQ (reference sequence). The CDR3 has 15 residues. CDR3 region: CASSLAAAGAYGYTF. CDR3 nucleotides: TGTGCCAGCAGCTTAGCAGCGGCAGGGGCCTATGGCTACACCTTC.

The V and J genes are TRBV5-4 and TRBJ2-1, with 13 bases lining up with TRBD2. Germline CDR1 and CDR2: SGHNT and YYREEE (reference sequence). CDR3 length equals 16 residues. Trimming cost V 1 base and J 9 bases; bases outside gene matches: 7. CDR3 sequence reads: CASSLTLAGGGAEQFF. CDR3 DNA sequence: TGTGCCAGCAGCTTGACACTAGCGGGAGGGGGGGCTGAGCAGTTCTTC.

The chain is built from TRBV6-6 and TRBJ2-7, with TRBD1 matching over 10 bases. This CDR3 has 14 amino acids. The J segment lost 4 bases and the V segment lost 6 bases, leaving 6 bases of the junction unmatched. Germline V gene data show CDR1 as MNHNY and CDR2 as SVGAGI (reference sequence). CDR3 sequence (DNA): TGTGCCAGCAGCCGGGACAGGGGTCAATACGAGCAGTACTTC. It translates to CASSRDRGQYEQYF.